The present T cell receptor (beta chain) was sequenced within a study of T-cell reconstitution after alpha-beta-depleted transplantation in children (dated by TCRdb to the mid-2010s). Study-level background: Using TCR repertoire profiling, the study followed T-cell immune reconstitution in a quantitative way in children after TCRalphabeta/CD19-depleted allogeneic hematopoietic cell transplantation.

A note on this clonotype: Its antigen is still unknown. No clone much larger than this one lies a single base away; base qualities are absent.

V is cut by 4 bases and J by 3 bases, and the space between the germline ends is 6 bases. The CDR3 spans 12 residues, from the cysteine through the phenylalanine. The sequence is cut down to CDR3 DNA, 36 bases in frame from base 1. CDR1 and CDR2 are read off the germline V gene as SGHTA and FQGNSA. Libraries were constructed by PCR. For sequencing, an Illumina HiSeq 2500 was employed. To normalize quantification of the TCRbeta repertoire, the TCR libraries were built with molecular barcoding that relied on unique molecular identifiers. Using fastp trimming at Q25 and MiXCR clonotype assembly, TCRdb reanalyzed the public sequencing data and kept in-frame beta chains. Every CDR3 protein is listed once, alongside the most common genes and DNA of its rows. A total of roughly 350,000 distinct CDR3 sequences appear in this sample, 10% to 13% of them only once. The ten biggest clones cover more than 2% of the sample.

The rearrangement joined TRBV7-2 to TRBJ2-5; the D gene assignment is ambiguous. The sequence was collected from a human donor who donated a stem cell graft to a child with acute lymphoblastic leukemia. This specimen was PBMCs from the stem cell graft donor, taken from the stem cell graft. CDR3 loop: CASSSVEETQYF. The nucleotides read TGTGCCAGCAGCTCCGTAGAAGAGACCCAGTACTTC.